This T cell receptor beta chain was identified in a study of blood T cell repertoires in COVID-19. With 4 bases removed from V and 9 bases from J, the gap between germline ends came to 13 bases. This CDR3 spans 13 amino acids. Germline values: CDR1 LGHDT, CDR2 YNNKEL (reference sequence). TCRdb's table, derived via immunoSEQ multiplex PCR, lists solely in-frame clones and lacks some. This sample yields about 42,000 clones, of which roughly nine tenths are seen a single time; 6.2% belongs to the top ten. The chain employs TRBV3-1 (or the pseudogene TRBV3-2) and TRBJ2-1; D remains ambiguous. This sequence originates from a human donor in a cohort sampled during active COVID-19. What was sequenced was peripheral blood. The CDR3 loop is CASSPRYDSEQFF. In DNA form, the CDR3 reads TGTGCCAGCAGCCCCCGATACGATAGTGAGCAGTTCTTC.